This T cell receptor beta chain was retrieved from a study of CD8 T cells in Susac syndrome. TCR beta sequences were obtained from blood CD8+ and CD4+ T cells. FACS enriched CD8+ TEMRA cells, while bulk CD8+ and CD4+ were negatively isolated. Deletions cut 0 bases from V and 0 bases from J, with 11 bases between. The CDR3 contains 15 residues. CDR1 GTSNPN and CDR2 SVGIG come from the germline V gene (reference sequence). Note on this clonotype: The antigen is undetermined.

RNA was extracted with the RNeasy kit, and a quantity of roughly 0.5 to 1 ug was reverse transcribed using random hexamers. With immunoSEQ multiplex PCR, TCR beta CDR3 was amplified across 54 Vbeta and 13 Jbeta. From the immunoSEQ multiplex PCR reads, TCRdb called clonotypes with MiXCR, one entry per CDR3 protein. This sample has fewer than 350,000 distinct CDR3 sequences, with about nine tenths found just once. Study conclusions and caveats: That the number of individuals in its TCR sequencing and HLA analysis was relatively small was acknowledged by the study.

The sequence was obtained from a human donor with multiple sclerosis. The chain carries TRBV30 and TRBJ1-1, with D perhaps TRBD1 (5 bases). Material: CD8+ T cells from PBMCs. CDR3 protein: CAWSVGDSLNTEAFF. In DNA form, the CDR3 reads TGTGCCTGGAGTGTTGGTGACAGCCTGAACACTGAAGCTTTCTTT. The entire variable domain, with the rest obtained from reference TRBV30 and TRBJ1-1, is as follows: SQTIHQWPATLVQPVGSPLSLECTVEGTSNPNLYWYRQAAGRGLQLLFYSVGIGQISSEVPQNLSASRPQDRQFILSSKKLLLSDSGFYLCAWSVGDSLNTEAFFGQGTRLTVV.